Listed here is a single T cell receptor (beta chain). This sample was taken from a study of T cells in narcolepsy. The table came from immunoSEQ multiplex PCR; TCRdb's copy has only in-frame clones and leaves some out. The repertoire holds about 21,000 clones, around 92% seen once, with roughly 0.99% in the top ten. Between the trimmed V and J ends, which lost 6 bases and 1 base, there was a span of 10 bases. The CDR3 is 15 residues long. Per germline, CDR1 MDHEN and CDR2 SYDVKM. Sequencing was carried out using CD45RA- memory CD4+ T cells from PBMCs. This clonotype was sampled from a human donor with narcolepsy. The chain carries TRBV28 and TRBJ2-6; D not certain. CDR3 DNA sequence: TGTGCCAGCAGCTTGGGGTCTTCTGGGGCCAACGTCCTGACTTTC. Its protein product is CASSLGSSGANVLTF.